The rows below give T cell receptor beta chains drawn from one sample of a study of identical twins. TCRdb ran MiXCR on the 5' RACE reads and lists one entry per CDR3 protein. The profile covers nearly 250,000 distinct CDR3 sequences, with approximately 7% appearing a single time and around 3.4% taken by the ten largest. The same data also went into a second study, on yellow fever vaccine responses in identical twins.

Sequencing was performed on memory (CD45RO+) T cells sorted from blood. The receptors originated from a woman aged 18-30 years in good health. The CDR3 runs from the conserved cysteine through the conserved F or W. The D gene is left open where the match is weak. Some rows have no size entry. The others give once, few or many, or a class for an expanded clone.

v_gene,j_gene,abundance,d_gene,CDR3nt,CDR3aa
TRBV13,TRBJ2-7,few,TRBD2,TGTGCCAGCACCACTCGGACTAGCGGATACGAGCAGTACTTC,CASTTRTSGYEQYF
TRBV7-3,TRBJ2-3,-,-,TGTGCCAGCAGCTTAAAGGCAGGGACAGATACGCAGTATTTT,CASSLKAGTDTQYF
TRBV20-1,TRBJ2-7,-,-,TGCAGTGCTAGAGGGGAATTTTCCGCCTACGAGCAGTACTTC,CSARGEFSAYEQYF
TRBV5-1,TRBJ2-7,many,TRBD2,TGCGCCAGCAGCCGTACCGGGACTAGCGGGAGCTACGAGCAGTACTTC,CASSRTGTSGSYEQYF
TRBV29-1,TRBJ2-5,few,-,TGCAGCGTCGATACGGAGACCCAGTACTTC,CSVDTETQYF
TRBV4-1,TRBJ2-2,-,-,TGCGCCAGCAGCCGTAGCGCAGGGTATACAAACACCGGGGAGCTGTTTTTT,CASSRSAGYTNTGELFF
TRBV10-3,TRBJ2-1,many,-,TGTGCCATCAGTGAGGGGGTGATCGAGCAGTTCTTC,CAISEGVIEQFF
TRBV11-2,TRBJ2-1,many,-,TGTGCCAGCAGCTTAGTAGGAGCCAATGAGCAGTTCTTC,CASSLVGANEQFF
TRBV3-1,TRBJ2-3,-,TRBD2,TGTGCCAGCAGCCAGGGACTAAATACAGATACGCAGTATTTT,CASSQGLNTDTQYF
TRBV3-1,TRBJ2-1,many,-,TGTGCCAGCAGCCAAGGTTTCTATGAGCAGTTCTTC,CASSQGFYEQFF
TRBV5-1,TRBJ2-7,few,-,TGCGCCAGCAGAGCGCAAACAGGGCCCGAGCAGTACTTC,CASRAQTGPEQYF
TRBV12-3/TRBV12-4,TRBJ1-4,many,-,TGTGCCAGCACCCAACTCGGAGAAAAACTGTTTTTT,CASTQLGEKLFF
TRBV14,TRBJ1-1,many,TRBD1,TGTGCCAGCAGCAGGGGACAGGTGAACACTGAAGCTTTCTTT,CASSRGQVNTEAFF
TRBV10-1,TRBJ2-3,-,TRBD1,TGCGCCAGCAGCGAGTGGACAGGGGGGACAGATACGCAGTATTTT,CASSEWTGGTDTQYF
TRBV10-3,TRBJ2-7,-,-,TGTGCCATCAGTGGGACGACAGGTGACGAGCAGTACTTC,CAISGTTGDEQYF
TRBV5-6,TRBJ2-5,many,-,TGTGCCAGCAGCCTCTCCAGGGGTTTCCAAGAGACCCAGTACTTC,CASSLSRGFQETQYF
TRBV14,TRBJ2-1,few,-,TGTGCCAGCAGCCAAGGCGAGAGCTCCTACAATGAGCAGTTCTTC,CASSQGESSYNEQFF
TRBV3-1,TRBJ2-2,-,TRBD2,TGTGCCAGCAGCAAGGAGCCCCGACTAGCGGGGGGACAAAACACCGGGGAGCTGTTTTTT,CASSKEPRLAGGQNTGELFF
TRBV10-2,TRBJ2-7,few,TRBD2,TGCGCCAGCAAACTAGCGGGAGTAGTGGGTGAGCAGTACTTC,CASKLAGVVGEQYF
TRBV20-1,TRBJ2-3,-,TRBD1,TGCAGTGCTAAAAACCGGGACAGGCTCACAGATACGCAGTATTTT,CSAKNRDRLTDTQYF
TRBV7-9,TRBJ2-5,-,-,TGTGCCAGCAGCTTATCAGGGAGGCGAGAGACCCAGTACTTC,CASSLSGRRETQYF
TRBV6-1,TRBJ1-2,few,-,TGTGCCAGCAGCCCCCGCGGGGCACCCTATGGCTACACCTTC,CASSPRGAPYGYTF
TRBV20-1,TRBJ1-5,many,TRBD1,TGCAGTGCTAGTGACCGGACAGGGCCCCTCGTCAATCAGCCCCAGCATTTT,CSASDRTGPLVNQPQHF
TRBV6-5,TRBJ2-1,-,-,TGTGCCAGCAGATTAGCCGGGACTTCCTACAATGAGCAGTTCTTC,CASRLAGTSYNEQFF
TRBV5-1,TRBJ2-2,many,TRBD2,TGCGCCAGCAGCTTGGCCGCTAGCGGGAACACCGGGGAGCTGTTTTTT,CASSLAASGNTGELFF
TRBV6-1,TRBJ2-1,-,TRBD2,TGTGCCAGCAGTGATTGGGGGGGTAGGCCTCATCAGTTCTTC,CASSDWGGRPHQFF
TRBV15,TRBJ1-1,many,-,TGTGCCACCAATTCTCCGAACAGAGTTGAAGCTTTCTTT,CATNSPNRVEAFF
TRBV3-1,TRBJ2-1,many,TRBD2,TGTGCCAGCAGCCAAGCAGGACTAGCGGGGGGGCCAAACAATGAGCAGTTCTTC,CASSQAGLAGGPNNEQFF
TRBV20-1,TRBJ2-1,few,-,TGCAGTGCTAGATTACCGCCACCGAGCTCCTACAATGAGCAGTTCTTC,CSARLPPPSSYNEQFF
TRBV29-1,TRBJ1-2,-,-,TGCAGCGTAACAAAAATGGCTCCGGCTAACTATGGCTACACCTTC,CSVTKMAPANYGYTF
TRBV15,TRBJ1-4,-,TRBD1,TGTGCCACCAGCAGAGAAGGGGACAGAGAAAAACTGTTTTTT,CATSREGDREKLFF
TRBV6-2/TRBV6-3,TRBJ2-2,-,TRBD2,TGTGCCAGCAGTTTTGGGACTAGCGGGAGTCTAACCGGGGAGCTGTTTTTT,CASSFGTSGSLTGELFF
TRBV20-1,TRBJ1-2,many,-,TGCAGTGCTAGTCTACGGACTAACTATGGCTACACCTTC,CSASLRTNYGYTF
TRBV7-8,TRBJ2-1,-,-,TGTGCCAGCAGCCTGGGGACTGCCAGTAATGAGCAGTTCTTC,CASSLGTASNEQFF
TRBV12-3/TRBV12-4,TRBJ1-3,many,-,TGTGCCAGCAGTACCACTGGAGGAAACACCATATATTTT,CASSTTGGNTIYF
TRBV6-4,TRBJ2-1,many,-,TGTGCCAGCAGTGACTCGGGAGAATACAATGAGCAGTTCTTC,CASSDSGEYNEQFF
TRBV20-1,TRBJ2-2,-,-,TGCAGTGCTAGAGATCTTTTGGGATTCGCCGGGGAGCTGTTTTTT,CSARDLLGFAGELFF
TRBV18,TRBJ1-1,few,TRBD1,TGTGCCAGCTCACTGGGACAGGGGGGAACTGAAGCTTTCTTT,CASSLGQGGTEAFF
TRBV20-1,TRBJ1-1,many,-,TGCAGTGCTACAGCGAACACTGAAGCTTTCTTT,CSATANTEAFF
TRBV4-1,TRBJ1-1,-,TRBD1,TGCGCCAGCAGCCGAGATGGAGGGACAGGGGTCACTGAAGCTTTCTTT,CASSRDGGTGVTEAFF
TRBV7-7,TRBJ2-1,-,-,TGTGCCAGCAGCTTAGCGGGGCCTAACAATGAGCAGTTCTTC,CASSLAGPNNEQFF
TRBV28,TRBJ1-4,-,-,TGTGCCAGCAGTTTGAGCATATTGAATGAAAAACTGTTTTTT,CASSLSILNEKLFF
TRBV7-2,TRBJ2-1,few,TRBD2,TGTGCCAGCAGCTTAGTTTTTCTAGCGGGAGAGGTTAATGAGCAGTTCTTC,CASSLVFLAGEVNEQFF
TRBV20-1,TRBJ1-5,-,-,TGCAGTGCCTCTCTTGGACGGGCGAATCAGCCCCAGCATTTT,CSASLGRANQPQHF
TRBV7-2,TRBJ2-5,many,-,TGTGCCAGCAGCTTAGGGGCAGTAAAGCAGACCCAGTACTTC,CASSLGAVKQTQYF
TRBV29-1,TRBJ2-1,few,TRBD1,TGCAGCATCGGGACAGTCCCCTACAATGAGCAGTTCTTC,CSIGTVPYNEQFF
TRBV6-1,TRBJ1-2,many,-,TGTGCCAGCATCAGGAGGCAGGGCCATCTTGGGGATGGCTACACCTTC,CASIRRQGHLGDGYTF
TRBV5-1,TRBJ2-3,many,-,TGCGCCAGCAGCTTGGTTCTACTCACAGATACGCAGTATTTT,CASSLVLLTDTQYF
TRBV28,TRBJ2-1,many,-,TGTGCCAGCAGTTCCCCGACAGGTTCGAATGAGCAGTTCTTC,CASSSPTGSNEQFF